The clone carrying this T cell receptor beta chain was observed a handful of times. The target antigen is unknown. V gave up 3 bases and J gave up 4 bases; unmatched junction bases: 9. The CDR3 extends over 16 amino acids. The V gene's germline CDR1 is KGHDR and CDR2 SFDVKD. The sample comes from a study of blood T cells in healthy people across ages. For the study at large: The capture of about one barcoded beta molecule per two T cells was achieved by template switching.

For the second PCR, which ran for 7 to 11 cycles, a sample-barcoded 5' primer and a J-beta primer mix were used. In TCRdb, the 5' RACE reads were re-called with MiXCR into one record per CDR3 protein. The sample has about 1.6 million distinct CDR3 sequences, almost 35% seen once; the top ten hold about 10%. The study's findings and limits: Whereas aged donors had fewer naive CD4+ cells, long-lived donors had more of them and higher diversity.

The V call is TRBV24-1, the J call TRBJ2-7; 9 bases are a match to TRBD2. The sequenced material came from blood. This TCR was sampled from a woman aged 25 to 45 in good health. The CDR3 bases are TGTGCCACCAGTGATCATCGGGCTAGCGGGACTTACGAGCAGTACTTC. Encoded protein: CATSDHRASGTYEQYF.